Listed here is a single T cell receptor beta chain. What it binds is unknown. The source of the sample is a study of T cell responses to AZD1222 COVID-19 vaccine. General study points: Nearly half of spike-specific TCRs reportedly target variant regions that are unmutated in the B.1.351 and B.1.1.7 variants. Two AZD1222 doses significantly raised spike-specific TCR breadth and depth over controls.

Sequenced by immunoSEQ multiplex PCR; TCRdb stores in-frame clones only, minus some. The sample has about 180,000 clones, approximately 94% seen once. Germline assignment: CDR1 LGHDT and CDR2 YNNKEL (reference sequence). The CDR3 contains 14 residues. Sequencing was performed on peripheral blood, taken 28 days after the second AZD1222 dose. This TCR was sampled from an adult who received the AZD1222 COVID-19 vaccine. The rearrangement joins TRBV3-1 (or the pseudogene TRBV3-2) to TRBJ2-3; TRBD2 agrees at 8 bases. The CDR3 loop reads CSTGAGERTDTQYF. CDR3 nucleotides: TGTTCAACGGGAGCGGGGGAACGTACAGATACGCAGTATTTT.